This TCR beta chain came from a study of cytomegalovirus exposure and HLA in healthy donors. Trimming removed 3 bases from V and 4 bases from J, with 10 bases in between. Germline CDR1 SGHTA, CDR2 FQGNSA. This CDR3 spans 14 amino acids. Findings and caveats of the study: Analyses of presence and absence presupposed an approximately uniform sequencing depth across donors. In a later analysis, a missense DCLRE1C variant was linked to TCR beta V- and J-gene trimming.

PCR used 60 Vbeta primers and 13 Jbeta primers. TCRdb keeps only in-frame clones here, not all; method: immunoSEQ multiplex PCR. The table includes some 150,000 clones, around 78% detected once. This clone occurred many times. Its antigen is unknown. The V and J genes are TRBV7-2 and TRBJ2-1; perhaps TRBD1 as D (5 bases). This receptor was obtained from a female donor in good health and CMV-seronegative. Sequenced sample: PBMCs. This chain's CDR3 is CASSFGAVYNEQFF. The CDR3 bases are TGTGCCAGCAGCTTTGGGGCGGTATACAATGAGCAGTTCTTC.